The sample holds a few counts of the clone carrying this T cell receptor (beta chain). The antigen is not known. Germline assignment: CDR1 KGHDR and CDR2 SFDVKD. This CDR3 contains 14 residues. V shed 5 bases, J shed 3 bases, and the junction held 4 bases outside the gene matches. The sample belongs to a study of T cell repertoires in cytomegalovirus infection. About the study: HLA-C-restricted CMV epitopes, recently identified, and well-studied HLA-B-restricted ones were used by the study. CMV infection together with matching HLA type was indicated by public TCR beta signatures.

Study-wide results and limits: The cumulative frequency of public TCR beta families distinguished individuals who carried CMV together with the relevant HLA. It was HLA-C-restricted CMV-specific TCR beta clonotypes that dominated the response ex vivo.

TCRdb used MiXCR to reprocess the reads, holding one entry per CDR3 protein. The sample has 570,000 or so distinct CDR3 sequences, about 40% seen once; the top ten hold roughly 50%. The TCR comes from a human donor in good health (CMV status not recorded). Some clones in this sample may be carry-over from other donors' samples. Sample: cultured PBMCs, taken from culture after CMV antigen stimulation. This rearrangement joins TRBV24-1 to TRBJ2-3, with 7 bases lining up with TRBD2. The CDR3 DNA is TGTGCCACCAGTGTAGGCGGGAGTACAGATACGCAGTATTTT. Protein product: CATSVGGSTDTQYF.